Listed below are T cell receptor beta chains from one sample, sequenced in a study of Ad26.COV2.S vaccination and SARS-CoV-2 variants. The repertoire was sequenced with immunoSEQ multiplex PCR; TCRdb's copy has only in-frame clones and lacks some. The table includes about 350,000 clones, more than 85% detected once. This sample comprised peripheral blood, obtained in a trial of Ad26.COV2.S vaccine versus placebo. These receptors came from a person aged 18 to 59 who received the Ad26.COV2.S COVID-19 vaccine or a placebo. Both conserved end residues are part of each CDR3. A D gene is named only where the DNA matches it firmly. The listing skips clone size in some rows; elsewhere it reads once, few, many or a size class.

abundance	len	j_gene	d_gene	v_gene	CDR3aa	CDR3nt
-	17	TRBJ2-1	TRBD2	TRBV19	CASSSGTSGESYNEQFF	TGTGCCAGTAGTTCCGGGACTAGCGGGGAATCGTACAATGAGCAGTTCTTC
-	11	TRBJ2-5	-	TRBV20-1	CSARRAMTQYF	TGCAGTGCTAGACGGGCAATGACCCAGTACTTC
few	17	TRBJ1-3	-	TRBV2	CASSGGFAGAFGNTIYF	TGTGCCAGCAGTGGGGGGTTCGCAGGCGCCTTTGGAAACACCATATATTTT
-	17	TRBJ2-1	TRBD1	TRBV7-8	CASSLEVGTGFNNEQFF	TGTGCCAGCAGCTTAGAGGTGGGGACAGGGTTCAACAATGAGCAGTTCTTC
-	13	TRBJ2-5	-	TRBV28	CASSPLYQETQYF	TGTGCCAGCAGTCCCCTGTACCAAGAGACCCAGTACTTC
-	15	TRBJ2-3	-	TRBV19	CASKNEAERTDTQYF	TGTGCCAGTAAGAACGAGGCCGAACGAACAGATACGCAGTATTTT
-	13	TRBJ1-2	-	TRBV10-3	CAINSDGTFGYTF	TGTGCCATCAATTCCGACGGGACCTTTGGCTACACCTTC
-	13	TRBJ1-2	-	TRBV2	CASSGSGDYGYTF	TGTGCCAGCAGCGGAAGTGGGGACTATGGCTACACCTTC
-	14	TRBJ2-1	-	TRBV2	CASSEFQGLLGQFF	TGTGCCAGCAGTGAGTTTCAGGGCCTTCTGGGGCAGTTCTTC
-	16	TRBJ2-2	-	TRBV2	CASSSEGGHNTGELFF	TGTGCCAGCAGTAGTGAGGGAGGTCATAACACCGGGGAGCTGTTTTTT
-	18	TRBJ2-2	-	TRBV19	CASSIWPSTGTNTGELFF	TGTGCCAGTAGTATATGGCCATCGACAGGAACGAACACCGGGGAGCTGTTTTTT
-	15	TRBJ2-7	-	TRBV5-5	CASSLVGTLTYEQYF	TGTGCCAGCAGCTTGGTCGGGACACTCACCTACGAGCAGTACTTC
-	15	TRBJ2-3	TRBD2	TRBV2	CASSEWGTSPDTQYF	TGTGCCAGCAGTGAATGGGGGACTAGCCCAGATACGCAGTATTTT
-	17	TRBJ1-4	-	TRBV7-9	CASSFTSVGGLGEKLFF	TGTGCCAGCAGCTTCACCTCCGTTGGGGGGCTAGGGGAAAAACTGTTTTTT
-	14	TRBJ1-1	-	TRBV4-1	CASRAGVWNTEAFF	TGCGCCAGCAGGGCAGGGGTTTGGAACACTGAAGCTTTCTTT
-	15	TRBJ1-5	-	TRBV4-1	CASSQEWESNQPQHF	TGCGCCAGCAGCCAAGAGTGGGAAAGCAATCAGCCCCAGCATTTT
-	14	TRBJ2-2	TRBD2	TRBV10-3	CAISQSGRTGELFF	TGTGCCATCAGTCAAAGCGGGAGGACCGGGGAGCTGTTTTTT
-	15	TRBJ2-3	-	TRBV23-1	CASSHKRGVGDTQYF	TGCGCCAGCAGTCATAAGAGGGGTGTAGGAGATACGCAGTATTTT
-	15	TRBJ2-7	-	TRBV6-1	CASSEQDSPSYEQYF	TGTGCCAGCAGTGAGCAGGACAGCCCCTCCTACGAGCAGTACTTC
-	15	TRBJ2-4	-	TRBV7-2	CASSFGSTVGNIQYF	TGTGCCAGCAGCTTTGGATCTACGGTGGGAAACATTCAGTACTTC
-	14	TRBJ2-1	-	TRBV25-1	CASSGGLGHNEQFF	TGTGCCAGCAGTGGGGGTCTCGGGCACAATGAGCAGTTCTTC
-	13	TRBJ2-7	-	TRBV11-3	CASSLDRGREQYF	TGTGCCAGCAGCTTAGACAGGGGCCGCGAGCAGTACTTC
-	15	TRBJ2-5	TRBD1	TRBV10-1	CASSEPSRQGETQYF	TGCGCCAGCAGTGAGCCATCTCGACAGGGCGAGACCCAGTACTTC
-	14	TRBJ2-3	-	TRBV19	CASALRGSQNTQYF	TGTGCCAGTGCCCTGAGGGGGTCTCAGAATACGCAGTATTTT
few	12	TRBJ1-6	-	TRBV18	CASSRGNSPLHF	TGTGCCAGCTCCCGCGGTAATTCACCCCTCCACTTT
-	13	TRBJ1-4	-	TRBV11-2	CASSFRVLEKLFF	TGTGCCAGCAGCTTCCGGGTTTTAGAAAAACTGTTTTTT
-	15	TRBJ1-1	-	TRBV7-2	CASSLVSIGGTEAFF	TGTGCCAGCAGCTTAGTTTCCATTGGAGGCACTGAAGCTTTCTTT
-	15	TRBJ1-2	TRBD1	TRBV5-1	CASSIDGQGVSGYTF	TGCGCCAGCAGCATAGACGGACAGGGCGTGAGTGGCTACACCTTC
many	15	TRBJ2-1	-	TRBV6-4	CASSPSGGWGDEQFF	TGTGCCAGCAGTCCCTCCGGGGGTTGGGGCGATGAGCAGTTCTTC
-	16	TRBJ1-5	-	TRBV10-3	CAISESWGGGNQPQHF	TGTGCCATCAGTGAGTCATGGGGGGGAGGCAATCAGCCCCAGCATTTT
-	13	TRBJ1-1	-	TRBV11-1	CASSSPWVTEAFF	TGTGCCAGCAGTTCCCCTTGGGTTACTGAAGCTTTCTTT
-	14	TRBJ2-1	TRBD1	TRBV2	CASSGGQEYNEQFF	TGTGCCAGCAGTGGGGGACAGGAGTACAATGAGCAGTTCTTC
-	13	TRBJ1-1	-	TRBV4-1	CASSQQGDAEAFF	TGCGCCAGCAGCCAACAGGGTGACGCTGAAGCTTTCTTT
-	13	TRBJ2-7	-	TRBV29-1	CSVRFGAPYEQYF	TGCAGCGTTCGCTTCGGGGCTCCCTACGAGCAGTACTTC
few	14	TRBJ1-2	-	TRBV19	CASSIDPAGSGYTF	TGTGCCAGTAGTATAGATCCAGCCGGGTCTGGCTACACCTTC